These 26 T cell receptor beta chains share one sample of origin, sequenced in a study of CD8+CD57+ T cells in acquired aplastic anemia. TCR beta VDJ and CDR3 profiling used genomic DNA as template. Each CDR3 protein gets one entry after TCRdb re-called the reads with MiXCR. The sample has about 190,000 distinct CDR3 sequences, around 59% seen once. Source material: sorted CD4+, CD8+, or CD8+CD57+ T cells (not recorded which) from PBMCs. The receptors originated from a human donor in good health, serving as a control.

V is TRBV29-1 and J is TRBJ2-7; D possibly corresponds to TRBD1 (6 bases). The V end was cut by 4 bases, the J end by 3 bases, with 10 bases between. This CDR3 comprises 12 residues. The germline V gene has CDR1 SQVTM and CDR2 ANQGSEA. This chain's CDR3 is CSVGTAIYEQYF. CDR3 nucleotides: TGCAGCGTTGGGACAGCCATCTACGAGCAGTACTTC.

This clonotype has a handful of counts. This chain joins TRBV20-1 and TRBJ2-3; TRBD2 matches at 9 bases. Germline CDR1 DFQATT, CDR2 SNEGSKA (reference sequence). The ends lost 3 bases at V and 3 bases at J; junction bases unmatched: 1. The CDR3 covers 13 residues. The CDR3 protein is CSARTSGTDTQYF. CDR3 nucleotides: TGCAGTGCTAGGACTAGCGGTACAGATACGCAGTATTTT.

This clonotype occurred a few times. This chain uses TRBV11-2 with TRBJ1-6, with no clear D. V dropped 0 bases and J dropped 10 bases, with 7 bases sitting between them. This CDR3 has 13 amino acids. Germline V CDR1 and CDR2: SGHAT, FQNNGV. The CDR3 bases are TGTGCCAGCAGCTTAGAGGCGCAGTCACCCCTCCACTTT. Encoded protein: CASSLEAQSPLHF.

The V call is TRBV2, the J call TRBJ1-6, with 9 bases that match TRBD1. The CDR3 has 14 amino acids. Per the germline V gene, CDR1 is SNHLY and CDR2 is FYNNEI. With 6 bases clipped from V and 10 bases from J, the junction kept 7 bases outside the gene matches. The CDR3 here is CASSRDRGGSPLHF. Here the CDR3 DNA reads TGTGCCAGCAGCCGCGACAGGGGGGGATCACCCCTCCACTTT.

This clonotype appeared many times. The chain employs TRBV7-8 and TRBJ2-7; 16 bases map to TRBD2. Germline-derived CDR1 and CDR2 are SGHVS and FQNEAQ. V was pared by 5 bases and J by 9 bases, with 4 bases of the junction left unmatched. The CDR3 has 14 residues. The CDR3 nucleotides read TGTGCCAGCAGCCCGGGACTAGCGGGGGGGCGGCAGTACTTC. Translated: CASSPGLAGGRQYF. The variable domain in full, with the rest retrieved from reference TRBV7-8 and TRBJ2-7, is GAGVSQSPRYKVAKRGQDVALRCDPISGHVSLFWYQQALGQGPEFLTYFQNEAQLDKSGLPSDRFFAERPEGSVSTLKIQRTQQEDSAVYLCASSPGLAGGRQYFGPGTRLTVT.

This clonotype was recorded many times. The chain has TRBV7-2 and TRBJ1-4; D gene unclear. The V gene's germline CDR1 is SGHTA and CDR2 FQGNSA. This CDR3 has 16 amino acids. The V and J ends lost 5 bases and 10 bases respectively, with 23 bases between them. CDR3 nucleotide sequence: TGTGCCAGCAGCCACGGCGGGCCCGGGAGGGATGGAAAACTGTTTTTT. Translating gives CASSHGGPGRDGKLFF.

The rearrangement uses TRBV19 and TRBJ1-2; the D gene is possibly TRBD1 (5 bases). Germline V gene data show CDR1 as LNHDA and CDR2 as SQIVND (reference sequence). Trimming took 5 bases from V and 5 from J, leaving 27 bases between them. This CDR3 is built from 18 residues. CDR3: CASSPDFGPGTRAYGYTF. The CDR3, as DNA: TGTGCCAGTAGTCCCGATTTTGGACCGGGGACTAGGGCTTATGGCTACACCTTC.

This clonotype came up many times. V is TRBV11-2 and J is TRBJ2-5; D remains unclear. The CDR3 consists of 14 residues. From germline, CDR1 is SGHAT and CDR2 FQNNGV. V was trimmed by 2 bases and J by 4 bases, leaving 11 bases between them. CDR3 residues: CASSLSSRVETQYF. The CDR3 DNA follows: TGTGCCAGCAGCTTATCATCCCGGGTAGAGACCCAGTACTTC.

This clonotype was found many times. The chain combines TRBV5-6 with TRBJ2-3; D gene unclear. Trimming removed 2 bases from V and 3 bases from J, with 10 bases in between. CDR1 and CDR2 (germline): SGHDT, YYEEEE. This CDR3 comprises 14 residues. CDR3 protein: CASSLGRSTDTQYF. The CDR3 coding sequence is TGTGCCAGCAGCTTAGGGCGTTCTACAGATACGCAGTATTTT.

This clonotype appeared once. CDR3 amino acids: CASSSGRAGNNEQYF. The CDR3 DNA reads as TGCGCCAGCAGCTCCGGCCGGGCAGGGAACAATGAGCAGTATTTT. The chain combines TRBV5-1 with TRBJ2-3; a weak D match, TRBD1 (5 bases). The CDR3 contains 15 residues. Between the trimmed V and J ends, which lost 3 bases and 11 bases, there was a span of 22 bases. Per germline, CDR1 SGHRS and CDR2 YFSETQ.

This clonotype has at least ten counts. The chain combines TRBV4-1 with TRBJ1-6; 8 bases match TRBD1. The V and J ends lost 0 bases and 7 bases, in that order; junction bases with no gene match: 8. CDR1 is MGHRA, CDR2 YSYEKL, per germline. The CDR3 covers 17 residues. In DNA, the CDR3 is TGCGCCAGCAGCCAAGATGGGAGGACAGGGAAAAATTCACCCCTCCACTTT. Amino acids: CASSQDGRTGKNSPLHF.

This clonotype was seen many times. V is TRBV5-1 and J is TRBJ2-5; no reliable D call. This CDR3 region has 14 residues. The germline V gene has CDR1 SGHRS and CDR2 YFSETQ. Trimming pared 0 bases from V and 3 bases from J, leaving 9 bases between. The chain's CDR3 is CASSLAGAEETQYF. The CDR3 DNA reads TGCGCCAGCAGCTTGGCCGGTGCAGAAGAGACCCAGTACTTC.

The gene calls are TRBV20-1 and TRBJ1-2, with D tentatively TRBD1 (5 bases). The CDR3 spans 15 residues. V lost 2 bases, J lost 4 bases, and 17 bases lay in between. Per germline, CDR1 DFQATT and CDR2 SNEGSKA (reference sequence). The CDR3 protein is CSARPDGGSGYGYTF. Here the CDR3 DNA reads TGCAGTGCTAGACCCGACGGGGGTTCCGGCTATGGCTACACCTTC.

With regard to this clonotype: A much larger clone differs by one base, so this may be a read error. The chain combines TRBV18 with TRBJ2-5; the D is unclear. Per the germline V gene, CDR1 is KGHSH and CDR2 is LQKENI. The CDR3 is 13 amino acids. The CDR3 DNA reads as TGTGCCAGCTCACCAGCAGACCAAAAGACCCAGTACTTC. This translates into CASSPADQKTQYF.

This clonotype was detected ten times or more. The CDR3 protein is CSARGTTKETQYF. The CDR3 DNA reads TGCAGTGCTAGAGGGACAACCAAAGAGACCCAGTACTTC. The chain uses TRBV20-1 and TRBJ2-5; D perhaps matches TRBD1 (5 bases). Trimming pared 1 base from V and 3 bases from J, leaving 9 bases between. CDR3 size: 13 residues. Looked up from germline, CDR1 is DFQATT and CDR2 is SNEGSKA (reference sequence).

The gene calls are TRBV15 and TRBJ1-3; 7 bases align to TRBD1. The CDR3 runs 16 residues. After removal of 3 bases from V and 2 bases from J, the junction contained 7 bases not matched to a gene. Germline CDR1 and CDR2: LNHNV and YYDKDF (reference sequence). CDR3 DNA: TGTGCCACCAGCAGGGACACAGGGGTAACTGGAAACACCATATATTTT. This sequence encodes CATSRDTGVTGNTIYF.

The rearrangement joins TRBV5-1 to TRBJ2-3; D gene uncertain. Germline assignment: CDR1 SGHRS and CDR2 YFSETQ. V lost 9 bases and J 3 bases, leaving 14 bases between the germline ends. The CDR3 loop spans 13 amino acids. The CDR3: CANSSLSTDTQYF. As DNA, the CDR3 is TGCGCCAACAGTTCCCTTAGTACAGATACGCAGTATTTT.

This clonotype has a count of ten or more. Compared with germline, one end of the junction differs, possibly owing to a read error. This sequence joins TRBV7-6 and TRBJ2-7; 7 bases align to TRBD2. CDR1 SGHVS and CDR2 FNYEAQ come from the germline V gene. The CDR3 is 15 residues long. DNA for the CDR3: TGTGCCAGCAGCTTAGCCGCGGGGGAACCCTACGGGCAGTACTTC. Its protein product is CASSLAAGEPYGQYF.

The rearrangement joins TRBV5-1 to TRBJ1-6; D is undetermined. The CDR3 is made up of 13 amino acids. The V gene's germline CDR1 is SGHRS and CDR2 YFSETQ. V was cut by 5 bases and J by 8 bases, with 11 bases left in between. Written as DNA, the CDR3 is TGCGCCAGCAGATCAGACGGGGATTCACCCCTCCACTTT. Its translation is CASRSDGDSPLHF. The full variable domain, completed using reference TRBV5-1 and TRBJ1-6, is KAGVTQTPRYLIKTRGQQVTLSCSPISGHRSVSWYQQTPGQGLQFLFEYFSETQRNKGNFPGRFSGRQFSNSRSEMNVSTLELGDSALYLCASRSDGDSPLHFGNGTRLTVT.

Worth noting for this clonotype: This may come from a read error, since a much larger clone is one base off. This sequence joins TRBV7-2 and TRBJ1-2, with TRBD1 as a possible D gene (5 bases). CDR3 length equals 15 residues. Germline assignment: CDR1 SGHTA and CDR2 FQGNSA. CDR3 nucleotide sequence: TGTGCCGGCAGCTTGGACGGACATATATACTATGGCTACACCTTC. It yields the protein CAGSLDGHIYYGYTF.

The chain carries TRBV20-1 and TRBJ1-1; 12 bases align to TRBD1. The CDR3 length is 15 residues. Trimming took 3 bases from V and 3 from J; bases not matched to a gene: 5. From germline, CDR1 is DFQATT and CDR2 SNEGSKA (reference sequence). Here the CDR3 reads CSASPGQGADTEAFF. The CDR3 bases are TGCAGTGCTAGCCCGGGACAGGGGGCAGACACTGAAGCTTTCTTT.

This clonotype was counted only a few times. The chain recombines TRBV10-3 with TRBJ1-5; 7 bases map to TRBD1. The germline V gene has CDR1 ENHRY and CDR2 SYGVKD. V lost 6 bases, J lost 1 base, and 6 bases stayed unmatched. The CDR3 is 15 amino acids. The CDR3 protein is CAISADRASNQPQHF. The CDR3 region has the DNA TGTGCCATCAGCGCCGACAGGGCGAGCAATCAGCCCCAGCATTTT.

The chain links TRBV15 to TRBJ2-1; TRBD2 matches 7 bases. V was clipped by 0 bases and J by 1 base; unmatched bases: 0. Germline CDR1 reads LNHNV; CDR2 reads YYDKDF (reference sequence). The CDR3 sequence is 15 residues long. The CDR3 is CATSRERESYNEQFF. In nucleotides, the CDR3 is TGTGCCACCAGCAGAGAGCGGGAGTCCTACAATGAGCAGTTCTTC.

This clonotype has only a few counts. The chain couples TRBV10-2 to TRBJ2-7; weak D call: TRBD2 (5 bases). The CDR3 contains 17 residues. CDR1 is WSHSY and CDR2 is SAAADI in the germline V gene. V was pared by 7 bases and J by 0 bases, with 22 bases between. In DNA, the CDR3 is TGCGCCAGCAACGCCGGGATTGCACCTCCGTGCTCCTACGAGCAGTACTTC. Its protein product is CASNAGIAPPCSYEQYF.

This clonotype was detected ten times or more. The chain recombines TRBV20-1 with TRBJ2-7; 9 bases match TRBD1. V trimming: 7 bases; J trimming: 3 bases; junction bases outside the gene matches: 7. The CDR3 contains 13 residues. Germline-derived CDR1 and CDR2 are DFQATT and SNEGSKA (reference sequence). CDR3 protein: CSGIPGQGYEQYF. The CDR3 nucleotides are TGCAGTGGGATTCCGGGACAGGGCTACGAGCAGTACTTC.

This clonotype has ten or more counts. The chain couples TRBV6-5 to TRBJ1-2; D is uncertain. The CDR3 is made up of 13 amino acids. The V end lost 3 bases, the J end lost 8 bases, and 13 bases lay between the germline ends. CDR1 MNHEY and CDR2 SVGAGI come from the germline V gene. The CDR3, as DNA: TGTGCCAGCAGTTATACGGGTGCCGGGGGCTACACCTTC. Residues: CASSYTGAGGYTF.